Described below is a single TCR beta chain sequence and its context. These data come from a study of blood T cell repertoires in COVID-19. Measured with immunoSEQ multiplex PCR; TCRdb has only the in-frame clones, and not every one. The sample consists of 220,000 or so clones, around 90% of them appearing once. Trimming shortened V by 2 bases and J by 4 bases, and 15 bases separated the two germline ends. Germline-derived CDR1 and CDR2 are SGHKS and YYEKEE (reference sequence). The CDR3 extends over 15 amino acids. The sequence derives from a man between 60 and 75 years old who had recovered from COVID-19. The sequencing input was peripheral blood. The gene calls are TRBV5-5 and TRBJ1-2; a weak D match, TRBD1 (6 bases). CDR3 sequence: CASSLDRPGGYGYTF. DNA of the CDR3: TGTGCCAGCAGCTTAGACAGGCCGGGGGGCTATGGCTACACCTTC.